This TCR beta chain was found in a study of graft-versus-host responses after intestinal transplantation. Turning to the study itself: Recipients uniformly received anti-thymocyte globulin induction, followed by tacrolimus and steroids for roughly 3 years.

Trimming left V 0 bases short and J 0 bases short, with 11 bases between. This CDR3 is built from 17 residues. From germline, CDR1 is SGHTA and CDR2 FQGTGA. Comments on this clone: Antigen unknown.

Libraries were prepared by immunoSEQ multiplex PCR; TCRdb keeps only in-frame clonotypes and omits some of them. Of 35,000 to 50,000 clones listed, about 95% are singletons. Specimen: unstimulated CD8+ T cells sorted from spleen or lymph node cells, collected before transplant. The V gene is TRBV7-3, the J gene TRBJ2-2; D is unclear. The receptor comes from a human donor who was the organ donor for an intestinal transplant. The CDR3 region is CASSLTPENANTGELFF. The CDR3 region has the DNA TGTGCCAGCAGCTTAACCCCGGAAAACGCGAACACCGGGGAGCTGTTTTTT.